These 20 T cell receptor beta chains were sequenced from one sample in a study of naive and memory T cell subsets. Both TRBC1 and TRBC2 were covered by a beta constant-region primer of two equimolar oligonucleotides. TCRdb independently ran MiXCR on the UMI-ligation and nested PCR reads; one entry per CDR3 protein. The repertoire holds about 90,000 distinct CDR3 sequences, with 7% to 7.5% as singletons. The sample taken for sequencing was central memory CD4+ T cells from blood. The receptors were sampled from a human donor in good health.

This clonotype was seen a few times. The CDR3 reads CSARGPGSSYNEQFF. As DNA, the CDR3 is TGCAGTGCTAGAGGCCCTGGGAGCTCCTACAATGAGCAGTTCTTC. The chain links TRBV20-1 to TRBJ2-1, with a possible D match to TRBD2 (5 bases). CDR3 length equals 15 residues. V lost 1 base to trimming and J lost 0 bases, with 10 bases between them. In germline, CDR1 is DFQATT, CDR2 SNEGSKA (reference sequence).

This clonotype was recorded many times. This chain connects TRBV3-1 to TRBJ1-2; 9 bases match TRBD1. This CDR3 has 13 residues. V dropped 4 bases and J dropped 6; count of bases not matched to a gene: 3. Germline V gene data show CDR1 as LGHDT and CDR2 as YNNKEL (reference sequence). Here the CDR3 reads CASSPRTGDGYTF. The CDR3 coding sequence is TGTGCCAGCAGCCCCCGGACAGGGGATGGCTACACCTTC.

The chain employs TRBV19 and TRBJ2-3, with TRBD2 matching 9 bases. Germline loops: CDR1 LNHDA, CDR2 SQIVND (reference sequence). Losses at the gene ends were 6 bases for V and 4 bases for J; bases not matched to a gene: 2. The CDR3 length is 13 residues. This chain's CDR3 is CASRVAGADTQYF. As DNA, the CDR3 is TGTGCCAGTAGGGTAGCGGGAGCAGATACGCAGTATTTT.

The chain is built from TRBV20-1 and TRBJ2-3; 7 nucleotides agree with TRBD2. Trimming at V came to 6 bases and at J to 1 base, leaving 13 bases not matched to a gene. This CDR3 contains 16 residues. Per the germline V gene, CDR1 is DFQATT and CDR2 is SNEGSKA (reference sequence). The CDR3 protein is CSAEDYGGSRTDTQYF. The CDR3, as DNA: TGCAGTGCAGAGGACTACGGGGGGTCCCGCACAGATACGCAGTATTTT.

This clonotype has a count of ten or more. The chain has TRBV12-3 or TRBV12-4 and TRBJ1-1; TRBD1 matches 7 bases. Germline trimming cut 7 bases from V and 0 bases from J; bases unmatched to any gene: 5. This CDR3 spans 14 amino acids. For the CDR3, the DNA is TGTGCCAGCATAGGGGGCGCGATGAACACTGAAGCTTTCTTT. Translation gives CASIGGAMNTEAFF.

This sequence joins TRBV4-3 and TRBJ2-1; 7 positions match TRBD2. Germline values: CDR1 LGHNA, CDR2 YSLEER. J was trimmed by 4 bases and V by 4 bases; bases with no gene match: 10. This CDR3 contains 16 residues. The CDR3 nucleotides read TGCGCCAGCAGCCGAACAGCGGGACCCTTTTACAATGAGCAGTTCTTC. Its protein is CASSRTAGPFYNEQFF.

This clonotype was recorded at least ten times. The chain recombines TRBV20-1 with TRBJ1-6; possibly TRBD1 for D (6 bases). Germline V gene lookup returns CDR1 DFQATT and CDR2 SNEGSKA (reference sequence). V lost 6 bases to trimming and J lost 6 bases, with 18 bases between them. The CDR3 is 15 residues long. The CDR3 loop reads CSADPQGRGNSPLHF. CDR3 DNA sequence: TGCAGTGCCGACCCACAGGGACGGGGTAATTCACCCCTCCACTTT.

This clonotype occurred many times. The chain has TRBV12-3 or TRBV12-4 and TRBJ1-3; weak D call: TRBD1 (6 bases). The CDR3 runs to 15 residues. Deletions cut 3 bases from V and 3 bases from J, with 12 bases between. This CDR3 reads CASSFHRVIGNTIYF. The CDR3 coding sequence is TGTGCCAGCAGTTTCCACAGGGTAATTGGAAACACCATATATTTT.

This clonotype occurred many times. The chain employs TRBV7-2 and TRBJ2-2, with 7 bases identical to TRBD1. V dropped 1 base and J dropped 4; count of bases not matched to a gene: 3. Germline values: CDR1 SGHTA, CDR2 FQGNSA. The CDR3 extends over 15 amino acids. The CDR3 sequence: CASSLEGATTGELFF. The CDR3 DNA sequence: TGTGCCAGCAGCTTAGAGGGGGCGACCACCGGGGAGCTGTTTTTT.

The chain employs TRBV7-8 and TRBJ1-2; D may be TRBD1 (6 bases). The CDR3 has 14 amino acids. V dropped 5 bases and J dropped 2 bases, with 12 bases sitting between them. The germline gives CDR1 SGHVS, CDR2 FQNEAQ. This chain's CDR3 is CASSQNRDNYGYTF. The CDR3 bases are TGTGCCAGCAGCCAAAACAGGGACAACTATGGCTACACCTTC. The full variable domain, in which reference TRBV7-8 and TRBJ1-2 provide the parts outside the CDR3, is GAGVSQSPRYKVAKRGQDVALRCDPISGHVSLFWYQQALGQGPEFLTYFQNEAQLDKSGLPSDRFFAERPEGSVSTLKIQRTQQEDSAVYLCASSQNRDNYGYTFGSGTRLTVV.

This clonotype was observed at least ten times. CDR3 bases: TGTGCCAGCAGTTTAAGGAGGGGGGCAACGAACACCGGGGAGCTGTTTTTT. It is translated as CASSLRRGATNTGELFF. The V call is TRBV12-3 or TRBV12-4, the J call TRBJ2-2; D tentatively fits TRBD1 or TRBD2 (6 bases each). Trimming cost V 2 bases and J 0 bases, with 13 bases left between them. This CDR3 spans 17 amino acids.

This clonotype was picked up a small number of times. The chain has TRBV6-6 and TRBJ1-5; perhaps TRBD1 as D (6 bases). The CDR3 consists of 14 residues. CDR1 and CDR2 (germline): MNHNY, SVGAGI (reference sequence). V lost 10 bases, J lost 4 bases, and 17 bases lay in between. CDR3 bases: TGTGCCATAGCCCCCAGGGGAGGTAATCAGCCCCAGCATTTT. Amino acids: CAIAPRGGNQPQHF.

The chain combines TRBV29-1 with TRBJ1-3; D is undetermined. V was clipped by 6 bases and J by 0 bases, with 9 bases between them. The CDR3 is 13 amino acids. Germline loops: CDR1 SQVTM, CDR2 ANQGSEA. This chain's CDR3 is CSVVPGSGNTIYF. DNA for the CDR3: TGCAGCGTCGTTCCGGGCTCTGGAAACACCATATATTTT.

The chain recombines TRBV7-8 with TRBJ2-3; possible D gene TRBD2, 6 bases. V was shortened by 0 bases and J by 2 bases, with 15 bases between the two germline ends. The CDR3 is made up of 17 amino acids. CDR1 and CDR2 (germline): SGHVS, FQNEAQ. This CDR3 reads CASSLAGLAPDTDTQYF. CDR3 bases: TGTGCCAGCAGCTTAGCGGGCCTAGCGCCCGACACAGATACGCAGTATTTT.

This clonotype showed up many times. The chain recombines TRBV7-3 with TRBJ1-3, with unresolved D. The CDR3 consists of 17 residues. Germline V gene sequence: CDR1 SGHTA, CDR2 FQGTGA. The V and J ends lost 2 bases and 1 base respectively, with 15 bases between them. The CDR3 nucleotides are TGTGCCAGCAGCTTACCCCTATGTCGTATGTCTGGAAACACCATATATTTT. It specifies CASSLPLCRMSGNTIYF.

This clonotype was counted many times. V and J are TRBV15 and TRBJ2-1; TRBD1 or TRBD2 may be the D gene (5 bases each). Germline lookup yields CDR1 LNHNV and CDR2 YYDKDF (reference sequence). Trimming cost V 0 bases and J 8 bases, with 23 bases left between them. The CDR3 length is 18 residues. The CDR3 DNA reads as TGTGCCACCAGCAGAGATCGGGGTGTTGGCCTCGACAGTTATGAGCAGTTCTTC. This translates into CATSRDRGVGLDSYEQFF.

This clonotype was recorded at least ten times. This chain links TRBV25-1 with TRBJ2-1; 15 bases are shared with TRBD2. V dropped 8 bases and J dropped 8; count of bases not matched to a gene: 1. This CDR3 region has 13 residues. CDR1 and CDR2 (germline): MGHDK, SYGVNS. The CDR3 spells CASRTSGRDEQFF. The CDR3 nucleotides read TGTGCCAGCCGGACTAGCGGGAGGGATGAGCAGTTCTTC.

The sample holds many counts of this clonotype. The chain employs TRBV20-1 and TRBJ1-5, with D tentatively TRBD1 (5 bases). V dropped 2 bases and J dropped 3 bases, with 14 bases sitting between them. Germline CDR1 is DFQATT and CDR2 is SNEGSKA (reference sequence). The CDR3 totals 15 residues. In nucleotides, the CDR3 is TGCAGTGCTAGACCAAGTCGGGGCATCAATCAGCCCCAGCATTTT. It translates to CSARPSRGINQPQHF.

The rearrangement links TRBV29-1 to TRBJ2-3, with 9 nucleotides matching TRBD1. The V segment lost 5 bases and the J segment 4 bases; nucleotides outside the gene matches: 7. Germline CDR1 reads SQVTM; CDR2 reads ANQGSEA. This CDR3 has 14 amino acids. The CDR3 DNA reads TGCAGCGTTTACACAGGGGGCGGGCCAGATACGCAGTATTTT. Amino acid sequence: CSVYTGGGPDTQYF.

This clonotype was seen a few times. The chain joins TRBV7-9 to TRBJ2-1; D unresolved. Germline V gene lookup returns CDR1 SEHNR and CDR2 FQNEAQ (reference sequence). V was cut by 1 base and J by 8 bases, with 12 bases left in between. The length of the CDR3 is 14 residues. CDR3 nucleotide sequence: TGTGCCAGCAGCTTAGGTAATGTCCCTCATGAGCAGTTCTTC. Translated: CASSLGNVPHEQFF.